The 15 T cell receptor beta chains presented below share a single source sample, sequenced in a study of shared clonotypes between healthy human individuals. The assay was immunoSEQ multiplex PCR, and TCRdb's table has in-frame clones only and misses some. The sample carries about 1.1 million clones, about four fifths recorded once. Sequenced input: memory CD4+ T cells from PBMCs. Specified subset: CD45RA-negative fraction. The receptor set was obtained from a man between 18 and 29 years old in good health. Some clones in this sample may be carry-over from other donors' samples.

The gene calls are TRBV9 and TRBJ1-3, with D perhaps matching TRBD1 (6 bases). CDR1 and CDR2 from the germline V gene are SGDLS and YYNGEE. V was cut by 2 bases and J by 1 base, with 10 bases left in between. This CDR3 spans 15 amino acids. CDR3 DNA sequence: TGTGCCAGCAGCGTCCTGGGACAATCTGGAAACACCATATATTTT. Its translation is CASSVLGQSGNTIYF.

CDR3 coding DNA: TGCGCCAGCAGCCGGGGACTAGCGGGAGACAACACCGGGGAGCTGTTTTTT. Protein: CASSRGLAGDNTGELFF. The V call is TRBV5-1, the J call TRBJ2-2, with TRBD2 matching 14 bases. Per germline, CDR1 SGHRS and CDR2 YFSETQ. J was trimmed by 2 bases and V by 4 bases; bases with no gene match: 4. This CDR3 region has 17 residues.

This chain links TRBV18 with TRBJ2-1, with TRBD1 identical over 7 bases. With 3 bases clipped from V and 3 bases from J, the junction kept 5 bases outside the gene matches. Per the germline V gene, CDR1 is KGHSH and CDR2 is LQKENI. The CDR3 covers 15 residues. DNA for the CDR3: TGTGCCAGCTCACCGACGACAGGGCTCTACAATGAGCAGTTCTTC. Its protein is CASSPTTGLYNEQFF.

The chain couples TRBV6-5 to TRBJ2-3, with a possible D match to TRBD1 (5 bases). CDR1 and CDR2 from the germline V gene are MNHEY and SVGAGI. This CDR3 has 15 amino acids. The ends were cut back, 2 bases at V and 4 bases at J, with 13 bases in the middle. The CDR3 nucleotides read TGTGCCAGCAGTTACCTCTTTGGGGCATCAGATACGCAGTATTTT. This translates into CASSYLFGASDTQYF.

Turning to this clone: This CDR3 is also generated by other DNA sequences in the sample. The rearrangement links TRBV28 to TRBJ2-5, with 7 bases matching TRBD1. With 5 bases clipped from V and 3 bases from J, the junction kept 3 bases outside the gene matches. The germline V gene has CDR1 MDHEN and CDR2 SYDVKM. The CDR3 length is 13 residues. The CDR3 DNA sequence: TGTGCCAGCAGTAGGACAGGCGAAGAGACCCAGTACTTC. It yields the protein CASSRTGEETQYF.

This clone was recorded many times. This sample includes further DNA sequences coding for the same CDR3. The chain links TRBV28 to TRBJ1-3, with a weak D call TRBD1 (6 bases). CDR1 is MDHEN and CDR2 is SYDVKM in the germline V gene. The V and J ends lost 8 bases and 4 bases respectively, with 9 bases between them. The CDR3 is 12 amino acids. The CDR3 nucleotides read TGTGCCAGCGGTACAGGGGGAAACACCATATATTTT. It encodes CASGTGGNTIYF.

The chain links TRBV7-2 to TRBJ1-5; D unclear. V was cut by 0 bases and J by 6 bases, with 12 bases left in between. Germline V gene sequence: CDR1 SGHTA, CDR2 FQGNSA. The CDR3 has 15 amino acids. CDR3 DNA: TGTGCCAGCAGCTTAGCCCTCGGGATTGGTCAGCCCCAGCATTTT. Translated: CASSLALGIGQPQHF.

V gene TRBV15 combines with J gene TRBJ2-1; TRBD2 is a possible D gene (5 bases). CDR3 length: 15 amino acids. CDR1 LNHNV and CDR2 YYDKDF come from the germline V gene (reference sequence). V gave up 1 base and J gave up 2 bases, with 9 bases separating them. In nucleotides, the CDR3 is TGTGCCACCAGCAGAGCCAGCGGTACCTACAATGAGCAGTTCTTC. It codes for CATSRASGTYNEQFF.

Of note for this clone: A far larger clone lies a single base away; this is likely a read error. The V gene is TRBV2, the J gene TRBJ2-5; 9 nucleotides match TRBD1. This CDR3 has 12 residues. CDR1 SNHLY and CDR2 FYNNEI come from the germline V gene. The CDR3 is CASRGQGEAQYF. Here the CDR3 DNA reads TGTGCCAGCAGGGGACAGGGAGAGGCCCAGTACTTC.

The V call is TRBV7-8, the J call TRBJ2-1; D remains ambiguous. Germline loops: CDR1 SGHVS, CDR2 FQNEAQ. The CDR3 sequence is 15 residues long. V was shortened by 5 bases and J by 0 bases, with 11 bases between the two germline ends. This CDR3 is CASSLTPFSYNEQFF. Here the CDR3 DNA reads TGTGCCAGCAGCCTCACTCCCTTCTCCTACAATGAGCAGTTCTTC.

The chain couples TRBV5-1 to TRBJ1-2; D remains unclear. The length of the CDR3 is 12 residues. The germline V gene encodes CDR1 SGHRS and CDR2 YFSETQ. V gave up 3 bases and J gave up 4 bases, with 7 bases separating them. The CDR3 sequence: CASSSEGYGYTF. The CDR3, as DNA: TGCGCCAGCAGCTCAGAGGGCTATGGCTACACCTTC.

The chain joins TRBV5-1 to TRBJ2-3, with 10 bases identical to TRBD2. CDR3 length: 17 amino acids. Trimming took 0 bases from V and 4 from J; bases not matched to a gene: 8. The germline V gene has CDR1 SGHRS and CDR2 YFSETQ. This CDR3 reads CASSLAFLAGEADTQYF. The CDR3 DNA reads TGCGCCAGCAGCTTGGCCTTTCTAGCGGGAGAAGCAGATACGCAGTATTTT.

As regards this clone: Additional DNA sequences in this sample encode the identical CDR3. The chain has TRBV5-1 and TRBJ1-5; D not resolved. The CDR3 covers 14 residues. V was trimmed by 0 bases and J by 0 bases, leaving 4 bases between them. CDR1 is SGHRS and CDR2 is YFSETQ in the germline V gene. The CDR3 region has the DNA TGCGCCAGCAGCTTGGCCGATAGCAATCAGCCCCAGCATTTT. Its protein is CASSLADSNQPQHF.

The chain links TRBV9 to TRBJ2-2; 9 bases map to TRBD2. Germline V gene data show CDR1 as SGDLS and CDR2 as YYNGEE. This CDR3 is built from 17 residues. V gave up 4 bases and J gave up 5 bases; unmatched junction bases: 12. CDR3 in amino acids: CASSLTVAGVGTGELFF. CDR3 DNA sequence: TGTGCCAGCAGCCTAACAGTAGCGGGAGTAGGGACCGGGGAGCTGTTTTTT.

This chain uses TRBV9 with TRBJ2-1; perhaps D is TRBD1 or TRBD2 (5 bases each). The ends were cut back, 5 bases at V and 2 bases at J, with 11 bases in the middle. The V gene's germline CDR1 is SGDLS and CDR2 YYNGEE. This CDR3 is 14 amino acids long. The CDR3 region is CASSEGSPYNEQFF. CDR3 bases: TGTGCCAGCAGTGAGGGGTCTCCCTACAATGAGCAGTTCTTC.